This T cell receptor (beta chain) was recorded in a study of cytomegalovirus exposure and HLA in healthy donors. Study summary: Assignment to the Caucasian-associated ancestry cluster applied to around 80% of the approximately 420 genotyped donors.

V lost 5 bases to trimming and J lost 12 bases; unmatched junction nucleotides: 7. The CDR3 is made up of 13 amino acids. CDR1 SGHDT and CDR2 YYEEEE come from the germline V gene. Amplification used 60 Vbeta primers and 13 Jbeta primers. The repertoire was sequenced with immunoSEQ multiplex PCR; TCRdb's copy has only in-frame clones and lacks some. Of approximately 220,000 clones in the sample, roughly 75% were seen once. Sample: PBMCs. This clonotype was sampled from a woman aged 30 to 39 in good health and CMV-seronegative. The chain has TRBV5-6 and TRBJ2-1; 11 positions match TRBD2. CDR3 sequence reads: CASRRTSGLTQFF. The CDR3 region has the DNA TGTGCCAGCAGACGGACTAGCGGGCTGACGCAGTTCTTC.